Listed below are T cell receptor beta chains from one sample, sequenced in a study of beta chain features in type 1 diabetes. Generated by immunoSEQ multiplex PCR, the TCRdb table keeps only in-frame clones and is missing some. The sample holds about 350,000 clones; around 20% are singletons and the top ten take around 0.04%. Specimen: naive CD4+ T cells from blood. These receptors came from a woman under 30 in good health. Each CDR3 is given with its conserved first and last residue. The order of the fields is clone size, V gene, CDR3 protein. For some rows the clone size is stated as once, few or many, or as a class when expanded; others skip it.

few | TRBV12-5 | CATESSGAGGSTEAFF
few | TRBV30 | CACSDGANYGYTF
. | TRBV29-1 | CSVAAGGDYGYTF
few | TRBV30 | CAWRAGSYTEAFF
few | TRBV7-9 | CASSSHMWGRNTGELFF
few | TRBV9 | CASSTQGNTEAFF
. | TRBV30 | CAWSDPDRDNEQFF
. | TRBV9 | CASSSGTSTLNEQFF
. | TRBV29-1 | CSVEDQGRGRTEAFF
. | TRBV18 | CASSARVSGANVLTF
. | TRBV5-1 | CASSPGGTGSSYEQYF
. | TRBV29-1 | CSVSGQHYGYTF
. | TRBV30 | CAWSKVAGQWGGTDTQYF
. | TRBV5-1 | CASSLIRLVLTDTQYF
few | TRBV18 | CASSPGTGTYEQYF
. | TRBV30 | CAWSPSYQETQYF
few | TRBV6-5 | CASTNPGQAYGYTF
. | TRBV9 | CASSVEGDNQPQHF
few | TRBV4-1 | CASSQLVNTEAFF
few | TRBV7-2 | CASSFARLAGVEQYF
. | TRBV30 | CAWRPTRAQGARETQYF
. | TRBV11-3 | CASSLGGLAGEPTDTQYF
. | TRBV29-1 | CSSRGGGQETQYF
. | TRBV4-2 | CASSQARAPDTQYF
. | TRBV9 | CASSVGIEQVSGSYEQYF
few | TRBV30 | CAWKPLAGGGNTQYF
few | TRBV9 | CASSGTGADSPLHF
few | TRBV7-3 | CASGAGQYNEQFF
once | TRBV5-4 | CASSPIGQLNNEQFF
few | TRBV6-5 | CASTFLAGARGEQFF
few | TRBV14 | CASSQVGGAGRYTEAFF
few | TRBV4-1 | CASSQPTGRRTEAFF
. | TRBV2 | CASSDRGETQYF
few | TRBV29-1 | CSVAPPGGSQYF
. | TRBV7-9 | CASSFRTSGRQPEQYF
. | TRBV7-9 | CATGPGGARNTIYF
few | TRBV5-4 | CASSQGLAGGNEQFF
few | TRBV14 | CASSQERATQYF
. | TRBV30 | CAWSKPGAGANVLTF
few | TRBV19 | CASSMQGRETQYF
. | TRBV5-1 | CASSLGQGQETQYF
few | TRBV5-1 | CASSLRGANTGELFF
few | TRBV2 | CASSPRQVMDTEAFF
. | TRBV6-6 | CASSHTPYPGNYF
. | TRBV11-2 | CASSLEAGRQYF
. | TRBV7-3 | CASSFSQGSERFF
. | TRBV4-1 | CASSQLTSGNPEQFF
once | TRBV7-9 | CASSLGDRDQETQYF
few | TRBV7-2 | CASTLRTTDTQYF
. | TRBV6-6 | CASSLTSTGELFF
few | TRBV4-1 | CASSQHPGSDEQFF
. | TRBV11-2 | CASSPQGAGGRETQYF
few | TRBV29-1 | CSVSGQHYGYTF
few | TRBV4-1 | CASSQVVREGTNEQFF